The 28 T cell receptor beta chains in this list originate from one sample, sequenced in a study of T cell responses to AZD1222 COVID-19 vaccine. Here immunoSEQ multiplex PCR was the method, and the copy in TCRdb shows in-frame clones only, minus some. The table shows some 49,000 clones, with roughly 80% occurring only once. The sequencing here drew on peripheral blood, taken on day 0 of AZD1222 vaccination. The receptors originated from an adult in good health.

V gene TRBV29-1 combines with J gene TRBJ1-5; unclear D gene. The V end was cut by 4 bases, the J end by 3 bases, with 7 bases between. The V gene's germline CDR1 is SQVTM and CDR2 ANQGSEA. The CDR3 extends over 12 amino acids. CDR3 region: CSVADPNQPQHF. As DNA, the CDR3 is TGCAGCGTTGCAGATCCCAATCAGCCCCAGCATTTT.

The rearrangement uses TRBV5-4 and TRBJ1-2, with TRBD1 as a possible D gene (5 bases). The CDR3 extends over 13 amino acids. Germline CDR1 and CDR2: SGHNT and YYREEE (reference sequence). V was clipped by 4 bases and J by 3 bases, with 10 bases between them. The CDR3 DNA follows: TGTGCCAGCAGCCGGGACCCAGACTATGGCTACACCTTC. It yields the protein CASSRDPDYGYTF.

The genes are TRBV19 and TRBJ1-5; the D is unclear. The CDR3 spans 13 residues. The germline gives CDR1 LNHDA, CDR2 SQIVND (reference sequence). Deletions cut 2 bases from V and 3 bases from J, with 5 bases between. DNA of the CDR3: TGTGCCAGTAGTATAATGGCCAATCAGCCCCAGCATTTT. This sequence encodes CASSIMANQPQHF.

This chain connects TRBV12-3 or TRBV12-4 to TRBJ1-6; D is uncertain. The CDR3 loop spans 12 amino acids. Trimming removed 3 bases from V and 14 bases from J, with 11 bases in between. CDR3 residues: CASSFWGGSLHF. DNA for the CDR3: TGTGCCAGCAGTTTTTGGGGTGGATCCCTCCACTTT.

This chain connects TRBV5-1 to TRBJ1-3, with 7 bases identical to TRBD1. V gave up 4 bases and J gave up 4 bases; unmatched junction bases: 5. CDR3 length: 14 amino acids. The germline gives CDR1 SGHRS, CDR2 YFSETQ. The CDR3 DNA follows: TGCGCCAGCAGCCAATGGGACAGAGGAAACACCATATATTTT. Translated, it gives CASSQWDRGNTIYF.

This clone occurred a few times. The rearrangement links TRBV6-5 to TRBJ2-3, with TRBD2 as a possible D gene (6 bases). The CDR3 covers 15 residues. CDR1 and CDR2 from the germline V gene are MNHEY and SVGAGI. Trimming shortened V by 8 bases and J by 2 bases, and 17 bases separated the two germline ends. In DNA, the CDR3 is TGTGCCAGCTCCTCCTACGCGGGGAACACAGATACGCAGTATTTT. It yields the protein CASSSYAGNTDTQYF.

The CDR3: CASSTVGGLAGASYNEQFF. CDR3 coding DNA: TGTGCCAGTAGCACCGTGGGAGGACTAGCGGGAGCCTCCTACAATGAGCAGTTCTTC. V usage is TRBV19 and J usage is TRBJ2-1; 13 bases map to TRBD2. Germline-derived CDR1 and CDR2 are LNHDA and SQIVND (reference sequence). This CDR3 spans 19 amino acids. V gave up 6 bases and J gave up 0 bases; unmatched junction bases: 11. Together with reference TRBV19 and TRBJ2-1, the CDR3 gives the full variable domain: DGGITQSPKYLFRKEGQNVTLSCEQNLNHDAMYWYRQDPGQGLRLIYYSQIVNDFQKGDIAEGYSVSREKKESFPLTVTSAQKNPTAFYLCASSTVGGLAGASYNEQFFGPGTRLTVL.

This clone turned up a few times. The chain joins TRBV3-1 (or the pseudogene TRBV3-2) to TRBJ1-2, with D perhaps TRBD1 (5 bases). Germline values: CDR1 LGHDT, CDR2 YNNKEL (reference sequence). V was pared by 3 bases and J by 6 bases, with 17 bases between. The CDR3 totals 15 residues. Here the CDR3 DNA reads TGTGCCAGCAGCCAGCAGTCGGGACGGCTTCATGGCTACACCTTC. It specifies CASSQQSGRLHGYTF.

The rearrangement uses TRBV5-6 and TRBJ1-2, with 8 bases lining up with TRBD1. V dropped 3 bases and J dropped 4; count of bases not matched to a gene: 2. This CDR3 region has 13 residues. Per germline, CDR1 SGHDT and CDR2 YYEEEE. CDR3: CASSSDRVYGYTF. DNA of the CDR3: TGTGCCAGCAGCTCGGACAGGGTCTATGGCTACACCTTC.

The chain has TRBV28 and TRBJ1-1; the match to TRBD1 covers 8 bases. CDR3 length equals 15 residues. V was pared by 6 bases and J by 3 bases, with 9 bases of the junction left unmatched. The germline CDR1 and CDR2 sequences are MDHEN and SYDVKM. CDR3 sequence reads: CASRLGAGGDTEAFF. The CDR3 bases are TGTGCCAGCAGGCTGGGGGCAGGGGGCGACACTGAAGCTTTCTTT. Complete variable domain (other parts from reference TRBV28 and TRBJ1-1): DVKVTQSSRYLVKRTGEKVFLECVQDMDHENMFWYRQDPGLGLRLIYFSYDVKMKEKGDIPEGYSVSREKKERFSLILESASTNQTSMYLCASRLGAGGDTEAFFGQGTRLTVV.

The genes are TRBV6-6 and TRBJ1-5, with D possibly being TRBD1 (5 bases). V shed 6 bases and J shed 8 bases, with 20 bases lying between them. The CDR3 runs to 15 residues. Germline V gene sequence: CDR1 MNHNY, CDR2 SVGAGI (reference sequence). The CDR3 DNA sequence: TGTGCCAGCAGCAAGAGGGCGGTGCGGGGGGAGCCCCAGCATTTT. This encodes CASSKRAVRGEPQHF.

DNA of the CDR3: TGTGCCAGCAGCTTAGGGTTCGGCCGCAATCAGCCCCAGCATTTT. Residues: CASSLGFGRNQPQHF. The V call is TRBV11-2, the J call TRBJ1-5; D remains unclear. The germline CDR1 and CDR2 sequences are SGHAT and FQNNGV. This CDR3 is 15 amino acids long. V shed 1 base and J shed 2 bases, with 9 bases lying between them.

The chain links TRBV6-5 to TRBJ1-4; D remains unclear. This CDR3 is built from 15 residues. Germline V gene lookup returns CDR1 MNHEY and CDR2 SVGAGI. Trimming took 5 bases from V and 4 from J, leaving 14 bases between them. The CDR3 nucleotides read TGTGCCAGCAGTAGATCGGACGGTGTTAATGAAAAACTGTTTTTT. It yields the protein CASSRSDGVNEKLFF.

This sequence joins TRBV29-1 and TRBJ1-2, with TRBD1 as a possible D gene (6 bases). CDR3 size: 13 residues. Trimming shortened V by 6 bases and J by 3 bases, and 14 bases separated the two germline ends. Germline V gives CDR1 SQVTM, CDR2 ANQGSEA. CDR3: CSVVDRSHYGYTF. In DNA, the CDR3 is TGCAGCGTGGTCGACAGGAGTCACTATGGCTACACCTTC.

The J gene is TRBJ1-4, the V gene TRBV6-5; D not certain. The CDR3 spans 14 residues. CDR1 is MNHEY, CDR2 SVGAGI, per germline. The V end lost 10 bases, the J end lost 8 bases, and 20 bases lay between the germline ends. CDR3 in amino acids: CATSESDWKEKLFF. DNA for the CDR3: TGTGCCACATCTGAGTCGGACTGGAAAGAAAAACTGTTTTTT.

The rearrangement links TRBV2 to TRBJ2-7; D is tentatively TRBD1 or TRBD2 (5 bases each). The length of the CDR3 is 13 residues. Looked up from germline, CDR1 is SNHLY and CDR2 is FYNNEI. V was cut by 2 bases and J by 12 bases, with 17 bases left in between. This CDR3 reads CASSENLGSGRYF. The CDR3 DNA is TGTGCCAGCAGTGAAAATTTAGGGTCAGGGAGGTACTTC.

J is TRBJ2-5 and V is TRBV15; the D call may be TRBD1 or TRBD2 (5 bases each). V was cut by 0 bases and J by 2 bases, with 10 bases left in between. CDR1 and CDR2 (germline): LNHNV, YYDKDF (reference sequence). There are 15 residues in the CDR3. CDR3 nucleotide sequence: TGTGCCACCAGCAGAGATTTTGGGGGACAAGAGACCCAGTACTTC. Translating it yields CATSRDFGGQETQYF.

The CDR3 DNA follows: TGTGCCAGCAGTGAATTCATGAGGGGGCCCCAGCATTTT. This encodes CASSEFMRGPQHF. The V call is TRBV6-1, the J call TRBJ1-5; a possible D gene is TRBD1 (5 bases). This CDR3 spans 13 amino acids. From germline, CDR1 is MNHNS and CDR2 SASEGT. The germline V and J ends were trimmed by 2 bases and 9 bases, with 11 bases remaining between them.

In regard to this clone: The sample contains more than one DNA sequence encoding this CDR3. This chain uses TRBV12-3 or TRBV12-4 with TRBJ1-5; D is unclear. This CDR3 comprises 12 residues. Between the trimmed V and J ends, which lost 3 bases and 1 base, there was a span of 1 base. The CDR3, as DNA: TGTGCCAGCAGTTTCAGCAATCAGCCCCAGCATTTT. It is translated as CASSFSNQPQHF.

This clone was seen a few times. J is TRBJ1-5 and V is TRBV19, with D possibly matching TRBD1 (6 bases). Per the germline V gene, CDR1 is LNHDA and CDR2 is SQIVND (reference sequence). There are 15 residues in the CDR3. The ends were cut back, 0 bases at V and 6 bases at J, with 12 bases in the middle. The CDR3: CASSIDAQGGQPQHF. DNA for the CDR3: TGTGCCAGTAGTATAGACGCACAGGGAGGTCAGCCCCAGCATTTT.

This chain joins TRBV2 and TRBJ1-2; TRBD1 aligns across 8 bases. The length of the CDR3 is 12 residues. CDR1 SNHLY and CDR2 FYNNEI come from the germline V gene. The trim removed 6 bases at V and 7 bases at J, leaving 4 bases unmatched. The CDR3: CASRPGGSGYTF. The CDR3 DNA sequence: TGTGCCAGCAGGCCAGGGGGCTCTGGCTACACCTTC.

The V and J genes are TRBV10-1 and TRBJ1-3; D is uncertain. The germline V gene has CDR1 WNHNN and CDR2 SYGVQD (reference sequence). This CDR3 region has 13 residues. Trimming pared 11 bases from V and 1 base from J, leaving 12 bases between. As DNA, the CDR3 is TGCGCCTCACAAGAGCATTCTGGAAACACCATATATTTT. It is translated as CASQEHSGNTIYF.

The CDR3 is CASSPPRDRVYNEQFF. The DNA for the CDR3 is TGTGCCAGCAGCCCTCCACGGGACAGGGTCTACAATGAGCAGTTCTTC. This chain connects TRBV7-9 to TRBJ2-1; TRBD1 matches at 9 bases. CDR3 length: 16 amino acids. Germline trimming cut 5 bases from V and 3 bases from J; bases unmatched to any gene: 8. Looked up from germline, CDR1 is SEHNR and CDR2 is FQNEAQ (reference sequence).

This clone has only a few counts. The chain carries TRBV6-5 and TRBJ2-2; D unclear. The CDR3 is made up of 15 amino acids. The germline gives CDR1 MNHEY, CDR2 SVGAGI. V was shortened by 0 bases and J by 1 base, with 6 bases between the two germline ends. The CDR3 bases are TGTGCCAGCAGTTACTCAGGGCTGAACACCGGGGAGCTGTTTTTT. It codes for CASSYSGLNTGELFF.

The V gene is TRBV5-6, the J gene TRBJ1-1; D might be TRBD1 (5 bases). V dropped 0 bases and J dropped 5 bases, with 8 bases sitting between them. Germline CDR1 and CDR2: SGHDT and YYEEEE. CDR3 length equals 13 residues. The CDR3 loop reads CASSLGRATEAFF. The DNA for the CDR3 is TGTGCCAGCAGCTTGGGCAGGGCTACTGAAGCTTTCTTT.

The rearrangement links TRBV29-1 to TRBJ1-1; D remains unclear. The germline V and J ends were trimmed by 3 bases and 1 base, with 9 bases remaining between them. The length of the CDR3 is 13 residues. Germline CDR1 SQVTM, CDR2 ANQGSEA. CDR3 residues: CSVDIGGNTEAFF. CDR3 DNA: TGCAGCGTTGATATTGGAGGGAACACTGAAGCTTTCTTT.

This chain links TRBV10-1 with TRBJ2-3; 10 positions agree with TRBD2. Trimming cost V 6 bases and J 8 bases; bases outside gene matches: 5. This CDR3 has 13 amino acids. Per the germline V gene, CDR1 is WNHNN and CDR2 is SYGVQD (reference sequence). The CDR3 bases are TGCGCCAGCAGAGGGTCTAGCGGGAGTACGCAGTATTTT. Protein: CASRGSSGSTQYF.

J is TRBJ2-5 and V is TRBV3-1 (or the pseudogene TRBV3-2); 9 nucleotides align to TRBD1. The germline CDR1 and CDR2 sequences are LGHDT and YNNKEL (reference sequence). This CDR3 spans 13 amino acids. Losses at the gene ends were 6 bases for V and 3 bases for J; bases not matched to a gene: 2. Here the CDR3 DNA reads TGTGCCAGCAGAGGGACAGGGAAAGAGACCCAGTACTTC. Protein product: CASRGTGKETQYF.